This T cell receptor beta chain was captured by sequencing in a study of blood T cell repertoires in COVID-19. Study at large: COVID-19 samples collected from the United States, Italy and Spain covered acute and convalescent phases.

Enrolled during active infection, Seattle patients were then followed longitudinally. Only a few counts were recorded for this clone. Trimming cost V 4 bases and J 6 bases, with 8 bases left between them. The CDR3 has 12 amino acids. The germline V gene encodes CDR1 SNHLY and CDR2 FYNNEI. The data were produced by immunoSEQ multiplex PCR, yet TCRdb's version contains in-frame clones alone and is incomplete. The data show 250,000 to 300,000 clones, around 92% seen once. The gene calls are TRBV2 and TRBJ2-3; unclear D gene. This TCR was sampled from a woman in her twenties or thirties with COVID-19, enrolled during active disease. Sequenced material: peripheral blood. The CDR3 here is CASSGSGDTQYF. The CDR3, as DNA: TGTGCCAGCAGTGGAAGTGGCGATACGCAGTATTTT. The full variable domain, rest sourced from reference TRBV2 and TRBJ2-3, is EPEVTQTPSHQVTQMGQEVILRCVPISNHLYFYWYRQILGQKVEFLVSFYNNEISEKSEIFDDQFSVERPDGSNFTLKIRSTKLEDSAMYFCASSGSGDTQYFGPGTRLTVL.